A selection of T cell receptor beta chains follows, all from one sample in a study of control samples from healthy donors and cancer patients. Profiling relied on immunoSEQ multiplex PCR, and the TCRdb table lists in-frame clones only, not all of them. The table lists under 85,000 clones, under 95% of them singletons, with about 1.3% in the top ten. What was sequenced was PBMCs. The receptors come from a woman in her forties with lung cancer. CDR3s include the opening cysteine and the closing phenylalanine or tryptophan. A D gene is named only where the DNA matches it firmly. A clone size is listed for some rows: how often the clone was seen (once, few, many), or a class if it is expanded.

d_gene,abundance,v_gene,j_gene,CDR3nt,CDR3aa
NA,once,TRBV11-3,TRBJ1-1,TGTGCCAGCAGTTCGGACACGAACACTGAAGCTTTCTTT,CASSSDTNTEAFF
NA,once,TRBV5-1,TRBJ1-6,TGCGCCAGCAGCTTGGATGGGGGTGTAAGAGTCGACTCACCCCTCCACTTT,CASSLDGGVRVDSPLHF
NA,NA,TRBV28,TRBJ2-2,TGTGCCAGTACCAGACAAGCTATAGCCGGGGAGCTGTTTTTT,CASTRQAIAGELFF
NA,NA,TRBV28,TRBJ2-7,TGTGCCAGCCAGGGGAGACAGTACAACGAGCAGTACTTC,CASQGRQYNEQYF
NA,NA,TRBV3-1/TRBV3-2,TRBJ1-4,TGTGCCAGCAGCCTTATGAAGGAAAAACTGTTTTTT,CASSLMKEKLFF
NA,NA,TRBV11-3,TRBJ2-1,TGTGCCAGCAGCTTATTCGATGAGCAGTTCTTC,CASSLFDEQFF
NA,NA,TRBV3-1/TRBV3-2,TRBJ2-2,TGTGCCAGCAGCCCAACCGGGCGTGGCACCGGGGAGCTGTTTTTT,CASSPTGRGTGELFF
NA,NA,TRBV7-8,TRBJ1-6,TGTGCCAGCAGCTTAGCGGCAGCTTATAATTCACCCCTCCACTTT,CASSLAAAYNSPLHF
TRBD1,NA,TRBV6-5,TRBJ1-1,TGTGCCAGCAGGCCAACAGGGGGGACTGAAGCTTTCTTT,CASRPTGGTEAFF
NA,NA,TRBV6-5,TRBJ1-1,TGTGCCACCCACTCGGGCAGTACTGAAGCTTTCTTT,CATHSGSTEAFF
NA,NA,TRBV5-6,TRBJ2-3,TGTGCCAGCAGCTTGGGAACTTTCACAGATACGCAGTATTTT,CASSLGTFTDTQYF
NA,once,TRBV2,TRBJ1-2,TGTGCCAGTGGAAGAGACGGTAACTATGGCTACACCTTC,CASGRDGNYGYTF
TRBD1,NA,TRBV6-6,TRBJ1-1,TGTGCCAGCAGTCTTAGGACAGGGTGGAAGACTGAAGCTTTCTTT,CASSLRTGWKTEAFF
TRBD2,NA,TRBV11-3,TRBJ2-1,TGTGCCAGCAGCTTAGTGCGGCTAGCGGGGAGCTCCTACAATGAGCAGTTCTTC,CASSLVRLAGSSYNEQFF
NA,NA,TRBV27,TRBJ1-5,TGTGCCAGCAGCCTGCTTAATCAGCCCCAGCATTTT,CASSLLNQPQHF
NA,NA,TRBV4-1,TRBJ2-7,TGCGCCAGCAGCCCGTCAGGGTTTTACGAGCAGTACTTC,CASSPSGFYEQYF
NA,NA,TRBV27,TRBJ2-7,TGTGCCAGCAGTGGGACATCTTCCTACGAGCAGTACTTC,CASSGTSSYEQYF
NA,NA,TRBV3-1/TRBV3-2,TRBJ1-6,TGTGCCAGCAGCCAAGCAGGTTCACCCCTCCACTTT,CASSQAGSPLHF
NA,NA,TRBV6-5,TRBJ1-2,TGTGCCAGCGGAGGGTATGGCTACACCTTC,CASGGYGYTF
NA,NA,TRBV5-4,TRBJ1-1,TGTGCCAGCAGCGCGGGCATGAACACTGAAGCTTTCTTT,CASSAGMNTEAFF
NA,NA,TRBV12-5,TRBJ2-5,TGTGCTAGTGGTTTGGTCACCGGGACTTGGGGGGAGACCCAGTACTTC,CASGLVTGTWGETQYF
NA,few,TRBV7-2,TRBJ2-1,TGTGCCAGCAGCTTAAATAGCGCTTCTAGAAAGCAGTTCTTC,CASSLNSASRKQFF
NA,NA,TRBV12-3/TRBV12-4,TRBJ1-2,TGTGCCAGCAGTTTAGGACGGACCTATGGCTACACCTTC,CASSLGRTYGYTF
NA,once,TRBV19,TRBJ1-2,TGTGCCAGTCATCGGGTCCGTCGGCATGGCTACACCTTC,CASHRVRRHGYTF
NA,NA,TRBV6-5,TRBJ1-2,TGTGCGGCGGGGACATCCTATGGCTACACCTTC,CAAGTSYGYTF
NA,NA,TRBV3-1/TRBV3-2,TRBJ1-2,TGTGCCAGCAGCCAAGACACCTTAAGGTACACCTTC,CASSQDTLRYTF
NA,NA,TRBV6-5,TRBJ2-7,TGTGCCAGCAGAGCACCTCGAAGGCCGGAGCAGTACTTC,CASRAPRRPEQYF
NA,NA,TRBV12-3/TRBV12-4,TRBJ1-4,TGTGCCAGCAGTTTCTCTGGGGTTGAAAAACTGTTTTTT,CASSFSGVEKLFF
TRBD1,NA,TRBV5-6,TRBJ1-6,TGTGCCAGCAGCACCCCTCCGGGACAGAGATATTCACCCCTCCACTTT,CASSTPPGQRYSPLHF
TRBD1,NA,TRBV2,TRBJ2-7,TGTGCCAGCAGTGAATACGCCAGGGGGCTCTACGAGCAGTACTTC,CASSEYARGLYEQYF